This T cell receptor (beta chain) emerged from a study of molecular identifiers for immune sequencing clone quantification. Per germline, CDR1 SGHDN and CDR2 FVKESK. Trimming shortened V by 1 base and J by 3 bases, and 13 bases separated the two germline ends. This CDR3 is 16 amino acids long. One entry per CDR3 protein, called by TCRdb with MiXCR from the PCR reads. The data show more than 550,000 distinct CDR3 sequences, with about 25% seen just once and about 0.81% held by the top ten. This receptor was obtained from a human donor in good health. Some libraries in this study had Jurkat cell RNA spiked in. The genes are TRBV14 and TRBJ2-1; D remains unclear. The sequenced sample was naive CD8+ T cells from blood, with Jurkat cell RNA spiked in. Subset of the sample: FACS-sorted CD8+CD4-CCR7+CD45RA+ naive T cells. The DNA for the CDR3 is TGTGCCAGCAGCCAAGCTATGGGTGCCTTCTACAATGAGCAGTTCTTC. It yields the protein CASSQAMGAFYNEQFF.